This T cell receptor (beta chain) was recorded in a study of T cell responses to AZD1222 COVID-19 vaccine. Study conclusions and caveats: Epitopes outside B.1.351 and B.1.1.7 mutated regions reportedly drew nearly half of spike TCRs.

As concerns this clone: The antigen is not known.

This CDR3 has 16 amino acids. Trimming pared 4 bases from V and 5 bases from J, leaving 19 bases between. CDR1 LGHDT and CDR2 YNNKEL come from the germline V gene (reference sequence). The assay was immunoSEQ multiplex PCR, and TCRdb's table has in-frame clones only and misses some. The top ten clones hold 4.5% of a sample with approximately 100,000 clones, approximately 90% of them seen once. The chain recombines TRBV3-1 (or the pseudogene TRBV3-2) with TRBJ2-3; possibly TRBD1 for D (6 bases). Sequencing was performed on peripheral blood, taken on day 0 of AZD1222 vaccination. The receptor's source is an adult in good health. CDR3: CASSPLTGKLGDTQYF. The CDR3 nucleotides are TGTGCCAGCAGCCCGCTAACAGGGAAGTTAGGAGATACGCAGTATTTT.